A selection of T cell receptor beta chains follows, all from one sample in a study of blood T cell repertoires in COVID-19. Libraries were prepared by immunoSEQ multiplex PCR; TCRdb keeps only in-frame clonotypes and omits some of them. The repertoire holds about 130,000 clones, with roughly four fifths as singletons. The sequencing sample was made of peripheral blood. Source of these receptors: a man aged 55 to 70 with acute or convalescent COVID-19. The CDR3 runs from the conserved cysteine through the conserved F or W. D genes are given only for firm matches. Part of the rows lack a size; the others show once, few, many or a class for expanded clones.

TRBJ2-5 16 . few TRBV4-2 TGTGCCAGCAGCCAAGAAGAGCGCGGTCGGCAAGAGACCCAGTACTTC CASSQEERGRQETQYF
TRBJ2-7 14 TRBD2 . TRBV19 TGTGCCAGTAGTACCCGGGACTATTCTTACGAGCAGTACTTC CASSTRDYSYEQYF
TRBJ2-3 15 . . TRBV2 TGTGCCAGCAGTGCCGGGGCAGGGGCTACAGATACGCAGTATTTT CASSAGAGATDTQYF
TRBJ2-1 18 . . TRBV18 TGTGCCAGCTCACCACAAGCCTTAGGACTGGAGTATGACAATGAGCAGTTCTTC CASSPQALGLEYDNEQFF
TRBJ2-1 14 . . TRBV10-2 TGCGCCAGCAGGTTTGAGCGCTCCTACAATGAGCAGTTCTTC CASRFERSYNEQFF
TRBJ2-3 15 TRBD2 few TRBV6-4 TGTGCCAGCAGCAGTGGCGGGAGGAGCACAGATACGCAGTATTTT CASSSGGRSTDTQYF
TRBJ2-2 14 . once TRBV5-6 TGTGCCAGCAGCTTGGGACAGAACACCGGGGAGCTGTTTTTT CASSLGQNTGELFF
TRBJ2-3 17 TRBD2 . TRBV28 TGTGCCAGCAGTGAACGGACTAGCGGGTATGGCACAGATACGCAGTATTTT CASSERTSGYGTDTQYF
TRBJ2-5 14 . . TRBV5-1 TGCGCCAGCAGCTTGACTAGCAGCCAAGAGACCCAGTACTTC CASSLTSSQETQYF
TRBJ2-7 15 . . TRBV7-8 TGTGCCAGCAGCCCTACTAGACTCCTAGCCTACGAGCAGTACTTC CASSPTRLLAYEQYF
TRBJ2-1 16 TRBD2 . TRBV11-2 TGTGCCAGCAGCTTCTACCCTAGCGGGAGTAGGGATGAGCAGTTCTTC CASSFYPSGSRDEQFF
TRBJ2-1 16 TRBD2 . TRBV6-1 TGTGCCAGCAGTGAATTCGGCGGGAGCCACTACAATGAGCAGTTCTTC CASSEFGGSHYNEQFF
TRBJ1-2 12 . . TRBV28 TGTGCCAGCAGTTTATTGGCGGGGGGCTACACCTTC CASSLLAGGYTF
TRBJ2-5 16 TRBD2 . TRBV7-2 TGTGCCAGCAGCTTAGGGGTCGGGACTAGTGGGGAGACCCAGTACTTC CASSLGVGTSGETQYF
TRBJ1-4 15 TRBD1 . TRBV27 TGTGCCAGCAGTTTATATCAGGGGGCTGTTGAAAAACTGTTTTTT CASSLYQGAVEKLFF
TRBJ2-1 16 TRBD2 . TRBV5-3 TGTGCCAGAAGCCCCAAAGGGAGGGCATGTTACAATGAGCAGTTCTTC CARSPKGRACYNEQFF
TRBJ2-1 15 . . TRBV5-4 TGTGCCAGCAGCTTCTCGGGGAGCTCCTACAATGAGCAGTTCTTC CASSFSGSSYNEQFF
TRBJ2-1 12 . . TRBV23-1 TGCGCCAGCCCTCGAGGGGGCAATGAGCAGTTCTTC CASPRGGNEQFF
TRBJ2-3 13 . . TRBV18 TGTGCCAGCTCTGCGACTAGCACAGATACGCAGTATTTT CASSATSTDTQYF
TRBJ1-3 15 TRBD1 . TRBV28 TGTGCCAGCAACACGGGGACAGGGGAGTGGGACACCATATATTTT CASNTGTGEWDTIYF
TRBJ2-2 14 . medium-sized TRBV27 TGTGCCAGCAGCAGGCAACTGAACACCGGGGAGCTGTTTTTT CASSRQLNTGELFF
TRBJ2-2 16 TRBD1 . TRBV2 TGTGCCAGCAGTGAGGGACCGACAGGGAACGAAGGGGAGCTGTTTTTT CASSEGPTGNEGELFF
TRBJ1-6 14 . . TRBV2 TGTGCCAGCAGAACCGGGACAAAGAATTCACCCCTCCACTTT CASRTGTKNSPLHF
TRBJ1-2 14 . . TRBV5-1 TGCGCCAGCAGCTTGGGCGCTCTCCGCTATGGCTACACCTTC CASSLGALRYGYTF
TRBJ1-3 15 . few TRBV6-5 TGTGCCAGCAGTCCCCTCCGCAGCTCTGGAAACACCATATATTTT CASSPLRSSGNTIYF
TRBJ1-1 13 . few TRBV7-9 TGTGCCAGCAGCCAGGGGATCAACACTGAAGCTTTCTTT CASSQGINTEAFF
TRBJ1-5 14 . . TRBV19 TGTGCCAGTAGTATACAGGGATCTCCATGGCCCCAGCATTTT CASSIQGSPWPQHF
TRBJ2-1 16 TRBD2 . TRBV7-9 TGTGCCAGCAGCTGGAGACTAGCGGGAGGGCAGAATGAGCAGTTCTTC CASSWRLAGGQNEQFF
TRBJ2-7 14 TRBD2 . TRBV11-2 TGTGCCAGCAGCTTACCACTAGCGGGAGTCGAGCAGTACTTC CASSLPLAGVEQYF
TRBJ1-5 13 . . TRBV19 TGTGCCAGTAGTATAGACAGGGTTCAGCCCCAGCATTTT CASSIDRVQPQHF
TRBJ2-7 15 . . TRBV7-2 TGTGCCAGCAGCTTAGCCGCGACGGGTACCTACGAGCAGTACTTC CASSLAATGTYEQYF
TRBJ1-2 13 TRBD1 . TRBV2 TGTGCCAGCGGGGGACAGGGGGACTATGGCTACACCTTC CASGGQGDYGYTF
TRBJ2-5 16 TRBD2 . TRBV28 TGTGCCAGCAGCCCAGGGCCCGGGAGGGACATGGAGACCCAGTACTTC CASSPGPGRDMETQYF
TRBJ2-5 15 TRBD2 . TRBV7-3 TGTGCCAGCAGCCAGACTAGCGGGAGTGTAGAGACCCAGTACTTC CASSQTSGSVETQYF
TRBJ1-3 18 . . TRBV13 TGTGCCAGCAGCCCCAAGAGAGGGGGTTGGGGCTCTGGAAACACCATATATTTT CASSPKRGGWGSGNTIYF
TRBJ1-2 15 . . TRBV14 TGTGCCAGCAGCCAAGCAGGGGACCTTTCCTATGGCTACACCTTC CASSQAGDLSYGYTF
TRBJ2-7 13 . once TRBV6-6 TGTGCCTGCAGGGCCGCGGGGGCGCCCGGGCAGTACTTC CACRAAGAPGQYF
TRBJ1-4 15 TRBD1 . TRBV28 TGTGCCAGCAGTTTCTCGGGGACAGTCGAGGAGAAACTGTTTTTT CASSFSGTVEEKLFF
TRBJ2-7 17 TRBD2 . TRBV5-1 TGCGCCAGCAGCTCTCGACCGACTAGCGGGAGTGAAAACGAGCAGTACTTC CASSSRPTSGSENEQYF
TRBJ2-5 14 TRBD1 once TRBV5-1 TGCGCCAGCAGCGCTCAGGGGGCTTGGGAGACCCAGTACTTC CASSAQGAWETQYF
TRBJ2-7 15 TRBD2 . TRBV7-2 TGTGCCAGCAGCTTAGATCCCCAGCGGGAGGGCGAGCAGTACTTC CASSLDPQREGEQYF
TRBJ1-2 13 TRBD1 . TRBV28 TGTGCCAGCGCTGAACAGGGGGCGGGTGGCTACACCTTC CASAEQGAGGYTF
TRBJ2-1 15 . once TRBV15 TGTGCCACCAGCAGAGCCATAGGGGTTTACAATGAGCAGTTCTTC CATSRAIGVYNEQFF
TRBJ1-1 15 . . TRBV28 TGTGCCAGCAGTCCCACGAGTGGTGGGGAGATGGAAGCTTTCTTT CASSPTSGGEMEAFF
TRBJ1-1 13 . . TRBV3-1/TRBV3-2 TGTGCCAGCAGCAACCAGATAAACACTGAAGCTTTCTTT CASSNQINTEAFF